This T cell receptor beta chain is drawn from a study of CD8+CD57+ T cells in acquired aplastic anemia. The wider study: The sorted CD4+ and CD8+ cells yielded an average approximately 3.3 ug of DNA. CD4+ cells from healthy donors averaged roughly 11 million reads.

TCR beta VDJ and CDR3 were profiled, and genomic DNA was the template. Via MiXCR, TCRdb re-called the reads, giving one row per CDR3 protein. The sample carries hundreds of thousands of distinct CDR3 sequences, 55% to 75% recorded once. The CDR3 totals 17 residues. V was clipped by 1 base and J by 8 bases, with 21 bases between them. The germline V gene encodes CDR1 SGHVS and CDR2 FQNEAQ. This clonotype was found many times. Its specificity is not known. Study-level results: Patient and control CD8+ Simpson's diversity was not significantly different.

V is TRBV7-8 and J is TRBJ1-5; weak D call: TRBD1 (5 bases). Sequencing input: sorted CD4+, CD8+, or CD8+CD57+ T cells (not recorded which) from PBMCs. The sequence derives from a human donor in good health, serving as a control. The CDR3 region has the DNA TGTGCCAGCAGCTTAGTGACTCCGGGACTCTCGCACGAGCCCCAGCATTTT. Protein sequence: CASSLVTPGLSHEPQHF.